The T cell receptor beta chain under discussion was sequenced for a study of vaccination and CD4 T cells after COVID-19. Study information: Overlapping spike peptides served as the stimulus for the cells. These peptides came from SARS-CoV-2 and from the common cold coronaviruses HCoV-NL63, HCoV-OC43 and HCoV-229E. As control conditions, cultures were given either a CEFX pool serving as positive control, an HIV-1 Nef pool, or no peptide at all.

The assay that was used to sequence DNA from cultured CD4+ T cells was the Oncomine TCR Beta short-read assay. TCRdb analysed the PCR reads with MiXCR anew, one entry per CDR3 protein. The sample records over 9,000 distinct CDR3 sequences, around two thirds being singletons. The sample's treatment: approximately 10-day PBMC culture with coronavirus spike peptide pools or control peptides (ViraFEST assay). Following expansion of antigen-specific T cells with peptide pools, ViraFEST then sequenced TCRs. Per the germline V gene, CDR1 is MRHNA and CDR2 is SNTAGT. Trimming took 7 bases from V and 4 from J, leaving 15 bases between them. This CDR3 is 14 amino acids long. Remarks on this clonotype: What it recognizes is unknown.

The study, taken as a whole, reports: Convalescent patients had a median roughly 87% of post-vaccine SARS-CoV-2-reactive clones that were detected only after vaccination, not before it.

This rearrangement joins TRBV6-4 to TRBJ2-3; possibly TRBD1 for D (6 bases). The sequencing sample was made of CD4+ T cells from blood, cultured in vitro. The receptor's source is a human donor who had recovered from COVID-19. The CDR3 loop reads CASKPGHAADTQYF. Here the CDR3 DNA reads TGTGCCAGCAAGCCGGGACACGCTGCAGATACGCAGTATTTT.